Included here is one TCR beta chain sequence, with context. This sample is part of a study of blood T cell repertoires in COVID-19. In the study overall: Researchers got acute and convalescent COVID-19 samples from the United States, Italy and Spain. PBMCs, B-cell-depleted T cells, or T cells were the source of the cDNA or gDNA that made up the material.

The data were produced by immunoSEQ multiplex PCR, yet TCRdb's version contains in-frame clones alone and is incomplete. The sample lists 170,000 or so clones; roughly 90% were seen once. Trimming took 5 bases from V and 8 from J; bases not matched to a gene: 9. Germline V gene data show CDR1 as MDHEN and CDR2 as SYDVKM. CDR3 size: 14 residues. The clonotype comes from a man aged 50-59 years with acute or convalescent COVID-19. V is TRBV28 and J is TRBJ1-2, with 9 bases that match TRBD1. Sequenced material: peripheral blood. The CDR3 loop is CASSEPGTGWGYTF. CDR3 DNA: TGTGCCAGCAGTGAGCCCGGGACAGGGTGGGGCTACACCTTC.